Included here is one T cell receptor (beta chain) sequence, with context. This CDR3 has 13 amino acids. Between the trimmed V and J ends, which lost 3 bases and 4 bases, there was a span of 9 bases. Germline values: CDR1 LNHNV, CDR2 YYDKDF (reference sequence). The record originates from a study of blood T cell repertoires in COVID-19. Overall study context: PBMCs, B-cell-depleted T cells, or T cells were the source of the cDNA or gDNA that made up the material.

Study processing details: Estimation of nucleated cell counts was performed using reference gene primer amplification. Only in-frame clones appear in the TCRdb table, and some are missing; sequencing was by immunoSEQ multiplex PCR. D and trimming were read from the DNA, whereas the V and J calls and clone size are those reported in that table. The table lists 55,000 to 80,000 clones, roughly 89% of them singletons. Material for sequencing was peripheral blood. The TCR comes from a human donor in a cohort sampled during active COVID-19. The gene calls are TRBV15 and TRBJ1-2; a possible D gene is TRBD1 (6 bases). CDR3 nucleotides: TGTGCCACCAGCAGCCGGGACACCTATGGCTACACCTTC. It specifies CATSSRDTYGYTF.